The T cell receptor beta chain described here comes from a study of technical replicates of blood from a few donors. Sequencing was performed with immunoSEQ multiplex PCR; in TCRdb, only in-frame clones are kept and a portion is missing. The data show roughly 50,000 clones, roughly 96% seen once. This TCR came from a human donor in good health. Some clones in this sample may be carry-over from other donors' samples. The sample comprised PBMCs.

CDR3 nucleotide sequence: TGTGCCAGCAGCCCAACAGGGGGCAATGAGCAGTTCTTC. It specifies CASSPTGGNEQFF. This chain connects TRBV4-2 to TRBJ2-1; TRBD1 matches 8 bases. Germline V gives CDR1 LGHNA, CDR2 YNFKEQ. This CDR3 spans 13 amino acids. After removal of 4 bases from V and 6 bases from J, the junction contained 2 bases not matched to a gene.